Listed below are T cell receptor beta chains from one sample, sequenced in a study of blood T cell repertoires in COVID-19. Clones were read by immunoSEQ multiplex PCR, and TCRdb kept only the in-frame ones, dropping some. The profile shows under 400,000 clones, roughly 86% of them singletons. Material for sequencing was peripheral blood. The receptors were sampled from a woman younger than 45 with COVID-19, enrolled during active disease. Both conserved end residues are part of each CDR3. A D gene is named only where the DNA matches it firmly. Only part of the rows carry a size: once, few, many, or a class if the clone is expanded.

d_gene: -
v_gene: TRBV19
abundance: once
j_gene: TRBJ2-2
CDR3nt: TGTGCCAGTAATAGTTGGTGGGGGGGCGCCCCCGGGGAGCTGTTTTTT
CDR3aa: CASNSWWGGAPGELFF

d_gene: -
v_gene: TRBV2
abundance: -
j_gene: TRBJ1-1
CDR3nt: TGTGCCAGCAGCGGCGGGTGGTGGGCGAACACTGAAGCTTTCTTT
CDR3aa: CASSGGWWANTEAFF

d_gene: TRBD1
v_gene: TRBV28
abundance: -
j_gene: TRBJ1-5
CDR3nt: TGTGCCAGCAGTTTATGGGTCGGGGCAGGGGGTGATCAGCCCCAGCATTTT
CDR3aa: CASSLWVGAGGDQPQHF

d_gene: -
v_gene: TRBV19
abundance: -
j_gene: TRBJ2-1
CDR3nt: TGTGCCAGTAGCCTAGTCTTCGGTAATGAGCAGTTCTTC
CDR3aa: CASSLVFGNEQFF

d_gene: TRBD1
v_gene: TRBV6-5
abundance: -
j_gene: TRBJ1-3
CDR3nt: TGTGCCAGCAGGCCGTCGACAGGGGCTGGAAACACCATATATTTT
CDR3aa: CASRPSTGAGNTIYF

d_gene: TRBD2
v_gene: TRBV24-1
abundance: -
j_gene: TRBJ2-1
CDR3nt: TGTGCCACCAGTGATTCCGAACAAACACTAGCGGGAGTCTACAATGAGCAGTTCTTC
CDR3aa: CATSDSEQTLAGVYNEQFF

d_gene: TRBD1
v_gene: TRBV4-1
abundance: -
j_gene: TRBJ2-7
CDR3nt: TGCGCCAGCAGCCAAGATGGACAGGGGTTTTACGAGCAGTACTTC
CDR3aa: CASSQDGQGFYEQYF

d_gene: -
v_gene: TRBV28
abundance: -
j_gene: TRBJ2-7
CDR3nt: TGTGCCAGCAGTTTAGAAGTGGCTCCCTACGAGCAGTACTTC
CDR3aa: CASSLEVAPYEQYF

d_gene: TRBD1
v_gene: TRBV11-2
abundance: -
j_gene: TRBJ2-5
CDR3nt: TGTGCCAGCAGCCCCGACAGGGACGCCGAGACCCAGTACTTC
CDR3aa: CASSPDRDAETQYF

d_gene: TRBD2
v_gene: TRBV6-5
abundance: -
j_gene: TRBJ2-3
CDR3nt: TGTGCCAGCAGTTACGGGACTAGCGCAAGCACAGATACGCAGTATTTT
CDR3aa: CASSYGTSASTDTQYF

d_gene: -
v_gene: TRBV19
abundance: -
j_gene: TRBJ1-2
CDR3nt: TGTGCCAGTAGTCGCAGGGGAATGGACGGCTACACCTTC
CDR3aa: CASSRRGMDGYTF

d_gene: TRBD2
v_gene: TRBV6-4
abundance: -
j_gene: TRBJ2-1
CDR3nt: TGTGCCAGCAGTGTTACTAGCGGGAGGGCCGGGGATGAGCAGTTCTTC
CDR3aa: CASSVTSGRAGDEQFF

d_gene: -
v_gene: TRBV9
abundance: -
j_gene: TRBJ1-5
CDR3nt: TGTGCCAGCAGCGTAGTCCCAGGTCAGCCCCAGCATTTT
CDR3aa: CASSVVPGQPQHF

d_gene: TRBD2
v_gene: TRBV2
abundance: -
j_gene: TRBJ2-7
CDR3nt: TGTGCCAGCAGCTACCTGACTAGCGGGATTTACGAGCAGTACTTC
CDR3aa: CASSYLTSGIYEQYF

d_gene: TRBD1
v_gene: TRBV4-1
abundance: -
j_gene: TRBJ1-4
CDR3nt: TGCGCCAGCAGGGCAGGACAGGGGGCGACTAATGAAAAACTGTTTTTT
CDR3aa: CASRAGQGATNEKLFF

d_gene: -
v_gene: TRBV29-1
abundance: -
j_gene: TRBJ2-1
CDR3nt: TGCAGCGTTGAAGGAGCTCAGGGCAATGAGCAGTTCTTC
CDR3aa: CSVEGAQGNEQFF

d_gene: TRBD1
v_gene: TRBV2
abundance: -
j_gene: TRBJ2-7
CDR3nt: TGTGCCAGCAGTGAAGTACAGGGGGCTGTTACAAGCTCCTACGAGCAGTACTTC
CDR3aa: CASSEVQGAVTSSYEQYF

d_gene: TRBD2
v_gene: TRBV13
abundance: -
j_gene: TRBJ2-5
CDR3nt: TGTGCCAGCAGCCCAGGACTAGCGGCCCAAGAGACCCAGTACTTC
CDR3aa: CASSPGLAAQETQYF

d_gene: TRBD1
v_gene: TRBV15
abundance: -
j_gene: TRBJ1-6
CDR3nt: TGTGCCACCAGCAGAGAGGGACAGGGCGGGATGTCACCCCTCCACTTT
CDR3aa: CATSREGQGGMSPLHF

d_gene: TRBD1
v_gene: TRBV9
abundance: -
j_gene: TRBJ1-1
CDR3nt: TGTGCCAGCAGCGCCAGGGGGCATAACACTGAAGCTTTCTTT
CDR3aa: CASSARGHNTEAFF

d_gene: -
v_gene: TRBV3-1/TRBV3-2
abundance: -
j_gene: TRBJ2-1
CDR3nt: TGTGCCAGCAGCTTAAACTCGTTCTACAATGAGCAGTTCTTC
CDR3aa: CASSLNSFYNEQFF

d_gene: TRBD2
v_gene: TRBV2
abundance: -
j_gene: TRBJ2-7
CDR3nt: TGTGCCAGCAGGCCCCTAGCGGGAGCCTCCTACGAGCAGTACTTC
CDR3aa: CASRPLAGASYEQYF

d_gene: -
v_gene: TRBV7-9
abundance: -
j_gene: TRBJ2-7
CDR3nt: TGTGCCAGCAGCTTAGCTGGACTAGAGCAGTACTTC
CDR3aa: CASSLAGLEQYF

d_gene: -
v_gene: TRBV5-4
abundance: -
j_gene: TRBJ1-6
CDR3nt: TGTGCCAGCAGCTCCCAGGGCCGCTATAATTCACCCCTCCACTTT
CDR3aa: CASSSQGRYNSPLHF

d_gene: TRBD1
v_gene: TRBV27
abundance: -
j_gene: TRBJ2-2
CDR3nt: TGTGCCAGCAGCGGACAGGAAACGAACACCGGGGAGCTGTTTTTT
CDR3aa: CASSGQETNTGELFF

d_gene: TRBD2
v_gene: TRBV19
abundance: once
j_gene: TRBJ2-1
CDR3nt: TGTGCCAGTAGTATAGGGGCAGCTAGCGGTTCCTACAATGAGCAGTTCTTC
CDR3aa: CASSIGAASGSYNEQFF

d_gene: -
v_gene: TRBV11-2
abundance: -
j_gene: TRBJ2-3
CDR3nt: TGTGCCAGCAGCCCGCAGGGTAGAGCGGATACGCAGTATTTT
CDR3aa: CASSPQGRADTQYF

d_gene: -
v_gene: TRBV4-1
abundance: -
j_gene: TRBJ2-3
CDR3nt: TGCGCCAGCAGCCAATGGGGAGCGGTAGCGCGAACAGATACGCAGTATTTT
CDR3aa: CASSQWGAVARTDTQYF

d_gene: TRBD1
v_gene: TRBV6-5
abundance: -
j_gene: TRBJ1-6
CDR3nt: TGTGCCAGCAGCGAGGGACAGGGGAGTTCACCCCTCCACTTT
CDR3aa: CASSEGQGSSPLHF

d_gene: -
v_gene: TRBV5-1
abundance: -
j_gene: TRBJ1-2
CDR3nt: TGCGCCAGCAGCAACCCCGGGACAAACTATGGCTACACCTTC
CDR3aa: CASSNPGTNYGYTF

d_gene: TRBD2
v_gene: TRBV7-3
abundance: -
j_gene: TRBJ2-3
CDR3nt: TGTGCCAGCAGCTTACGGGGCGGGAGAGCAGATACGCAGTATTTT
CDR3aa: CASSLRGGRADTQYF

d_gene: TRBD2
v_gene: TRBV5-1
abundance: once
j_gene: TRBJ2-1
CDR3nt: TGCGCCAGCAGCTTGGCCCCCCTAGCGGGAGGTTCCTACAATGAGCAGTTCTTC
CDR3aa: CASSLAPLAGGSYNEQFF

d_gene: -
v_gene: TRBV29-1
abundance: -
j_gene: TRBJ2-7
CDR3nt: TGCAGCGTTACCTTCCCGAAGGGGCGATACGAGCAGTACTTC
CDR3aa: CSVTFPKGRYEQYF

d_gene: -
v_gene: TRBV28
abundance: once
j_gene: TRBJ2-3
CDR3nt: TGTGCCAGCAGCCTCCGGTTCGGGAGAACAGATACGCAGTATTTT
CDR3aa: CASSLRFGRTDTQYF

d_gene: -
v_gene: TRBV6-6
abundance: -
j_gene: TRBJ1-5
CDR3nt: TGTGCCAGCAGTCCTTGGGGGGGAGGCAATCAGCCCCAGCATTTT
CDR3aa: CASSPWGGGNQPQHF